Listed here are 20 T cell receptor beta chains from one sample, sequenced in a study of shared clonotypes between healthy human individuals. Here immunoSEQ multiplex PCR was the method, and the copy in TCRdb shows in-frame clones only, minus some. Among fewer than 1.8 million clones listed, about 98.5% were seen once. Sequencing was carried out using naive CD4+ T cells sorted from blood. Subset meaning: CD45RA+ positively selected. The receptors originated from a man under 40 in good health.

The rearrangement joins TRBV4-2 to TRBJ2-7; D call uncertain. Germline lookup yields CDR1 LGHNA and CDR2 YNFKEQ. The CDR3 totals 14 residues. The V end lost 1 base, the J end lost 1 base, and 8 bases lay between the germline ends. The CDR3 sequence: CASSQVITSYEQYF. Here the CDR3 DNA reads TGTGCCAGCAGCCAAGTAATCACTTCCTACGAGCAGTACTTC.

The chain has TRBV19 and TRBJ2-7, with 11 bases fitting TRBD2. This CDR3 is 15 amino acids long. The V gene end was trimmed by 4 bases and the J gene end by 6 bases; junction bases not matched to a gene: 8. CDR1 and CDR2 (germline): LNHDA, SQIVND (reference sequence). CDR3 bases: TGTGCCAGTAGTACCCTACTAGCGGGAGAGGGCGAGCAGTACTTC. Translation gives CASSTLLAGEGEQYF.

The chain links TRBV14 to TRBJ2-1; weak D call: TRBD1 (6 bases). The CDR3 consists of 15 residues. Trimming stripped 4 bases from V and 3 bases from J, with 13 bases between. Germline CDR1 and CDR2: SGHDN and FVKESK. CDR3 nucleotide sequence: TGTGCCAGCAGCCCTCTTGGCAGGGGCTACAATGAGCAGTTCTTC. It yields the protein CASSPLGRGYNEQFF.

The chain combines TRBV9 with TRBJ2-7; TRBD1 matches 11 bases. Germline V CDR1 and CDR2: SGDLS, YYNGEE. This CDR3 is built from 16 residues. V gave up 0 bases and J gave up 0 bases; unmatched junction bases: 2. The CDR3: CASSVAGTGGSYEQYF. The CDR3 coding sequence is TGTGCCAGCAGCGTAGCCGGGACAGGGGGCTCCTACGAGCAGTACTTC.

In DNA, the CDR3 is TGTGCCAGTAGTATAGGGCAGGGTTCCGAGATTTACTATGGCTACACCTTC. It codes for CASSIGQGSEIYYGYTF. This chain uses TRBV19 with TRBJ1-2; weak D call: TRBD1 (5 bases). Germline V gene lookup returns CDR1 LNHDA and CDR2 SQIVND (reference sequence). The CDR3 is 17 amino acids. V dropped 1 base and J dropped 3 bases, with 18 bases sitting between them.

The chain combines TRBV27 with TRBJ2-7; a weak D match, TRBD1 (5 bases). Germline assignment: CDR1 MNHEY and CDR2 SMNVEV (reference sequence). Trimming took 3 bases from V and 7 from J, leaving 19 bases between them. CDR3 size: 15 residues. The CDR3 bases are TGTGCCAGCAGTTTCCGCCAGGGTGGGTCTAGTGAGCAGTACTTC. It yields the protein CASSFRQGGSSEQYF.

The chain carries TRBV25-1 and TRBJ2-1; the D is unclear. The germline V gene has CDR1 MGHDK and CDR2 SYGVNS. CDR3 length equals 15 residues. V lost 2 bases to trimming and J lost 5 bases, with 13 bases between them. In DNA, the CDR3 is TGTGCCAGCAGTGAAAATTTGGGTTTCCACAATGAGCAGTTCTTC. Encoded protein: CASSENLGFHNEQFF.

This CDR3 reads CASSFEMAENTEAFF. CDR3 DNA: TGTGCCAGCAGTTTCGAAATGGCAGAGAACACTGAAGCTTTCTTT. This chain joins TRBV6-5 and TRBJ1-1; no reliable D call. V lost 4 bases, J lost 1 base, and 13 bases lay in between. The CDR3 is 15 residues long. From germline, CDR1 is MNHEY and CDR2 SVGAGI.

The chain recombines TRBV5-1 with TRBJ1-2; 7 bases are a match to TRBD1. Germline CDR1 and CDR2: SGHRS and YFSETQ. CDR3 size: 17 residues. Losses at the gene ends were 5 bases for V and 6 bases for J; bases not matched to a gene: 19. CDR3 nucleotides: TGCGCCAGCAGAAACGACAGGGCACAGATCTCGGGACATGGCTACACCTTC. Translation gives CASRNDRAQISGHGYTF.

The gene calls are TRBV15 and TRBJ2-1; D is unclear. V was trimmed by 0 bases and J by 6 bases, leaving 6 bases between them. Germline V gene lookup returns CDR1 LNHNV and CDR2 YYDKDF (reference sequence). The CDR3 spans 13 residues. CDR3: CATSRDRFNEQFF. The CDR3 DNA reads TGTGCCACCAGCAGAGACAGGTTCAATGAGCAGTTCTTC.

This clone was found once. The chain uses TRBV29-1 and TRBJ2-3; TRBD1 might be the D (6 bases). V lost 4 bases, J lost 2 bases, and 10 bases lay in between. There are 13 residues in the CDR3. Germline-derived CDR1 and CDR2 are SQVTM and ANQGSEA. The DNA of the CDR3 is TGCAGCGTTGGGGGGCACTCCACAGATACGCAGTATTTT. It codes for CSVGGHSTDTQYF.

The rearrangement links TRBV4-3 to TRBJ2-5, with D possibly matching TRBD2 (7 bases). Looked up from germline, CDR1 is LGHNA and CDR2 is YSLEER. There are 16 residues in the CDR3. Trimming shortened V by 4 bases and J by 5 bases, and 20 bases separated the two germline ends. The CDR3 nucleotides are TGCGCCAGCAGCCGATCCCTGTCGGGGGGCGAGGAGACCCAGTACTTC. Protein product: CASSRSLSGGEETQYF.

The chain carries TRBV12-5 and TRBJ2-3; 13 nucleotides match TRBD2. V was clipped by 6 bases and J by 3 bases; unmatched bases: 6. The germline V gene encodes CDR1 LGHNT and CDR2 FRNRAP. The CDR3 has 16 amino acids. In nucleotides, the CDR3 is TGTGCTAGTGGCCTTGGACTAGCGGGAGCTACAGATACGCAGTATTTT. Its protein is CASGLGLAGATDTQYF.

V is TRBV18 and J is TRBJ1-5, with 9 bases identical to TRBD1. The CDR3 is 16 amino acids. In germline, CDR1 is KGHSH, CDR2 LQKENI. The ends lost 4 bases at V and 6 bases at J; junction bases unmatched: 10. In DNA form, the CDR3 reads TGTGCCAGCTCACTTCTTCCGGGACAGGGTACTCAGCCCCAGCATTTT. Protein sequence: CASSLLPGQGTQPQHF.

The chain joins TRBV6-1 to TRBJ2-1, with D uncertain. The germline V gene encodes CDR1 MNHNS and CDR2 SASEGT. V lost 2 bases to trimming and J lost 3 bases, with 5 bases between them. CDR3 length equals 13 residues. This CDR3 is CASSELHYNEQFF. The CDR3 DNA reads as TGTGCCAGCAGTGAACTTCACTACAATGAGCAGTTCTTC.

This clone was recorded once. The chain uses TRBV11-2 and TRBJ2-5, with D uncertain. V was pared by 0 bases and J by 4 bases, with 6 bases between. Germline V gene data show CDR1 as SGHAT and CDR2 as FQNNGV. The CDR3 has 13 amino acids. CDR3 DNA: TGTGCCAGCAGCTTAGATAGGTCAGAGACCCAGTACTTC. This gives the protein CASSLDRSETQYF. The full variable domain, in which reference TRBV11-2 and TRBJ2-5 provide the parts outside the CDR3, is EAGVAQSPRYKIIEKRQSVAFWCNPISGHATLYWYQQILGQGPKLLIQFQNNGVVDDSQLPKDRFSAERLKGVDSTLKIQPAKLEDSAVYLCASSLDRSETQYFGPGTRLLVL.

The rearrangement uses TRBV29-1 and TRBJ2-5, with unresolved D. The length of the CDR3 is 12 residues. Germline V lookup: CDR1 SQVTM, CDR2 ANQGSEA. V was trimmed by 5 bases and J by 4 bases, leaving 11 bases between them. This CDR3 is CSVSQSLETQYF. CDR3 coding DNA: TGCAGCGTTTCCCAGAGTTTAGAGACCCAGTACTTC.

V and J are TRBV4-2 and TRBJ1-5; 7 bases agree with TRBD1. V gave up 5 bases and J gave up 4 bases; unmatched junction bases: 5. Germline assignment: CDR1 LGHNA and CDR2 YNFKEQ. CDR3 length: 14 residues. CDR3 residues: CASSNYRGNQPQHF. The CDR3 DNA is TGTGCCAGCAGCAATTACAGGGGAAATCAGCCCCAGCATTTT.

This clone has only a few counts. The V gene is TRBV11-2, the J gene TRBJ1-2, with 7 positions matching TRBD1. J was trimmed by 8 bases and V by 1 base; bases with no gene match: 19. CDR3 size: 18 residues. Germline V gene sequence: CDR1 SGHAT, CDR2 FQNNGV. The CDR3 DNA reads TGTGCCAGCAGCTTAGTCGTTGGACAGGTGAAAATCGCGGGCGGCTACACCTTC. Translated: CASSLVVGQVKIAGGYTF.

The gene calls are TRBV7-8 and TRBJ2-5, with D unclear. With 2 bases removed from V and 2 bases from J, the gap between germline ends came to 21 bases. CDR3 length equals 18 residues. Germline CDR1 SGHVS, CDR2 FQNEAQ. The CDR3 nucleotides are TGTGCCAGCAGCTTAAGGATCTTGTGGACGGACGGACAAGAGACCCAGTACTTC. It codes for CASSLRILWTDGQETQYF.